This T cell receptor beta chain was sequenced during a study of CD8 T cells in ankylosing spondylitis. One entry per CDR3 protein results from TCRdb running MiXCR on the 5' RACE reads. The table records around 25,000 distinct CDR3 sequences, approximately 12% of them present only once. This clonotype has ten or more counts. The TCR originated in a male donor with ankylosing spondylitis or in good health (not recorded which). Sequencing used blood.

The CDR3 spells CASSGRLSGRAIRNEQFF. DNA for the CDR3: TGTGCCAGCAGCGGAAGACTGAGCGGGAGGGCCATTCGGAATGAGCAGTTCTTC. The genes are TRBV3-1 and TRBJ2-1; the match to TRBD2 covers 10 bases. Losses at the gene ends were 5 bases for V and 7 bases for J; bases not matched to a gene: 17. The V gene's germline CDR1 is LGHDT and CDR2 YNNKEL (reference sequence). The CDR3 consists of 18 residues.